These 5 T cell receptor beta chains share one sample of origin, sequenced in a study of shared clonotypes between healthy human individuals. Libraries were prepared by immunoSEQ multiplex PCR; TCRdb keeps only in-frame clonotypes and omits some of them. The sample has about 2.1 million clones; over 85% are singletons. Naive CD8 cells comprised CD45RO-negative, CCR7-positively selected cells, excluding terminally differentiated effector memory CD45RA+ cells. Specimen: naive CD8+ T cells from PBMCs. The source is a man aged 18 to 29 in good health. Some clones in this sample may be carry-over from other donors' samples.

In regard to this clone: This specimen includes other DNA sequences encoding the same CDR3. The CDR3 nucleotides are TGTGCCAGCAGTTTATACGGGAATCAGCCCCAGCATTTT. Protein: CASSLYGNQPQHF. This chain uses TRBV28 with TRBJ1-5; D is unresolved. Per germline, CDR1 MDHEN and CDR2 SYDVKM. The length of the CDR3 is 13 residues. V was clipped by 1 base and J by 4 bases, with 5 bases between them.

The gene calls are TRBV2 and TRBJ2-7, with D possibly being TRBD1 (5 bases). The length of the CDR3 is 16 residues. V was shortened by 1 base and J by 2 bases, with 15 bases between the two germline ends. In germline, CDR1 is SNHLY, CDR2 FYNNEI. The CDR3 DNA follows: TGTGCCAGCAGTGAAGGGACACGTTCCGGCGCCTACGAGCAGTACTTC. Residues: CASSEGTRSGAYEQYF.

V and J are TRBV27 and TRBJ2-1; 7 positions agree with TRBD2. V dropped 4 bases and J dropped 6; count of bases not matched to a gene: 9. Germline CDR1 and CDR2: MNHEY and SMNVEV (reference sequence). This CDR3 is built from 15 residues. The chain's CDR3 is CASSSREEDPNEQFF. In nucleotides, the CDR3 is TGTGCCAGCAGTTCTCGGGAGGAAGATCCCAATGAGCAGTTCTTC.

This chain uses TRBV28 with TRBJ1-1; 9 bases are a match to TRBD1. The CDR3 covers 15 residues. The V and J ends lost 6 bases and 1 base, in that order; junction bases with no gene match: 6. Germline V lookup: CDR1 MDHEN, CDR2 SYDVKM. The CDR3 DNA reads TGTGCCAGCAGCCACAGGGGGCTTTGGAACACTGAAGCTTTCTTT. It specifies CASSHRGLWNTEAFF.

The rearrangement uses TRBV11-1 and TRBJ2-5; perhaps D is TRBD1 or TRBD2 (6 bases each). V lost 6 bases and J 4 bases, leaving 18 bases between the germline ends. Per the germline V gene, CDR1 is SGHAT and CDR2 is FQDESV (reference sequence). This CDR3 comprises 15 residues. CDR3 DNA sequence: TGTGCCAGCAGGCTTTTGGGGGGCACGGGAGAGACCCAGTACTTC. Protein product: CASRLLGGTGETQYF.